These 19 T cell receptor beta chains originate from one sample sequenced in a study of regulatory T cells in long-lasting Graves disease. Investigators prepared the TCR beta libraries by applying iRepertoire HTBI primers and Arm-PCR of CDR3 regions. Each CDR3 protein is one row after TCRdb ran MiXCR on the multiplex PCR reads. Of a few hundred thousand distinct CDR3 sequences detected, over 12% appear once; the ten largest clones hold about 7.8%. The sample's time point: newly diagnosed GD, antithyroid drugs for less than 3 months. TCR sequences were obtained from RNA taken from PBMCs. These same records also appear under a second study, on T cells in Graves' hyperthyroidism and ophthalmopathy.

Material: peripheral blood mononuclear cells (PBMCs), obtained at new diagnosis, from a patient treated with antithyroid drugs. Source of these receptors: a woman aged 40 to 50 with Graves disease.

V and J are TRBV20-1 and TRBJ1-6; the D gene is possibly TRBD1 (6 bases). Germline CDR1 and CDR2: DFQATT and SNEGSKA (reference sequence). The CDR3 runs to 17 residues. Trimming took 0 bases from V and 5 from J, leaving 17 bases between them. CDR3 protein: CSARDLNRDTNNSPLHF. As DNA, the CDR3 is TGCAGTGCTAGAGACCTTAACCGGGACACTAATAATTCACCCCTCCACTTT.

In its sample, this clonotype was seen many times. The CDR3 loop reads CASAPGGVNTEAFF. In nucleotides, the CDR3 is TGTGCCAGTGCCCCAGGGGGCGTCAACACTGAAGCTTTCTTT. V and J are TRBV15 and TRBJ1-1, with 8 bases fitting TRBD1. The CDR3 runs to 14 residues. Trimming at V came to 10 bases and at J to 2 bases, leaving 9 bases not matched to a gene. CDR1 and CDR2 (germline): LNHNV, YYDKDF (reference sequence).

This clonotype has a handful of counts. The chain carries TRBV19 and TRBJ1-2; 9 positions match TRBD1. V gave up 5 bases and J gave up 4 bases; unmatched junction bases: 5. Germline V gene data show CDR1 as LNHDA and CDR2 as SQIVND (reference sequence). The CDR3 consists of 14 residues. The CDR3, as DNA: TGTGCCAGTAGTCACGGACAGGGGATCTATGGCTACACCTTC. This sequence encodes CASSHGQGIYGYTF.

This clonotype was seen many times. The V gene is TRBV2, the J gene TRBJ2-2; D gene uncertain. Trimming took 8 bases from V and 7 from J, leaving 14 bases between them. In germline, CDR1 is SNHLY, CDR2 FYNNEI. The length of the CDR3 is 13 residues. The CDR3 nucleotides are TGTGCCAGCTCAATGGGATTTATCGGGGAGCTGTTTTTT. Amino acid sequence: CASSMGFIGELFF.

This clonotype appeared many times. V is TRBV14 and J is TRBJ2-7, with 8 bases aligning to TRBD1. J gave up 7 bases and V 5 bases, and 10 bases lay outside the gene matches. This CDR3 region has 14 residues. Germline loops: CDR1 SGHDN, CDR2 FVKESK. This CDR3 is CASSESRGQREQYF. CDR3 coding DNA: TGTGCCAGCAGCGAATCCAGGGGGCAGAGAGAGCAGTACTTC.

V is TRBV7-6 and J is TRBJ2-1; perhaps TRBD2 as D (5 bases). Germline V gives CDR1 SGHVS, CDR2 FNYEAQ. Trimming took off 4 bases at V and 2 bases at J, with 15 bases between the two ends. The CDR3 is 16 amino acids. Here the CDR3 reads CASSSLVGDTYNEQFF. CDR3 in DNA: TGTGCCAGCAGCTCCCTTGTGGGAGATACCTACAATGAGCAGTTCTTC.

This clonotype was seen repeatedly, ten times or more. This chain uses TRBV7-2 with TRBJ2-2; TRBD2 might be the D (6 bases). Germline-derived CDR1 and CDR2 are SGHTA and FQGNSA. V lost 1 base, J lost 7 bases, and 10 bases lay in between. This CDR3 has 14 residues. CDR3 sequence: CASSLVLAGGELFF. In DNA, the CDR3 is TGTGCCAGCAGCTTAGTACTAGCCGGCGGGGAGCTGTTTTTT.

This clonotype occurred many times. The CDR3 DNA reads TGTGCCAGCAGCCTCGGGACTAGCGGGGGTTACGAGCAGTACTTC. Its translation: CASSLGTSGGYEQYF. This chain joins TRBV7-8 and TRBJ2-7; 14 bases are shared with TRBD2. J was trimmed by 4 bases and V by 5 bases; bases with no gene match: 4. CDR3 size: 15 residues. Germline assignment: CDR1 SGHVS and CDR2 FQNEAQ.

Only one count was recorded for this clonotype. The V call is TRBV20-1, the J call TRBJ1-6; D is perhaps TRBD1 (5 bases). The V end lost 4 bases, the J end lost 7 bases, and 17 bases lay between the germline ends. CDR3 length equals 15 residues. Germline V gene data show CDR1 as DFQATT and CDR2 as SNEGSKA (reference sequence). The CDR3 nucleotides read TGCAGTGCTATAACGGACCCTCGGGGGAATTCACCCCTCCACTTT. Its protein is CSAITDPRGNSPLHF.

This clonotype is a singleton in its sample. The rearrangement uses TRBV6-1 and TRBJ2-1; D is unresolved. The CDR3 contains 11 residues. V lost 8 bases and J 9 bases, leaving 11 bases between the germline ends. CDR1 is MNHNS and CDR2 is SASEGT in the germline V gene. Here the CDR3 reads CASGPSGEQFF. CDR3 DNA sequence: TGTGCCAGCGGCCCTAGTGGTGAGCAGTTCTTC.

This clonotype was seen many times. V gene TRBV12-3 or TRBV12-4 combines with J gene TRBJ2-7; 11 nucleotides line up with TRBD2. CDR3 length equals 13 residues. V shed 6 bases, J shed 5 bases, and the junction held 3 bases outside the gene matches. The CDR3 nucleotides read TGTGCCAGCAGCCTGGGACTAGCGGACGAGCAGTACTTC. It specifies CASSLGLADEQYF.

This clonotype has ten or more counts. CDR3 in amino acids: CASSPRVDEQFF. The CDR3 nucleotides read TGTGCCAGTAGCCCTCGGGTAGATGAGCAGTTCTTC. The rearrangement joins TRBV19 to TRBJ2-1; D gene uncertain. The germline gives CDR1 LNHDA, CDR2 SQIVND (reference sequence). V lost 6 bases and J 8 bases, leaving 11 bases between the germline ends. There are 12 residues in the CDR3. Using reference TRBV19 and TRBJ2-1 for the parts outside the CDR3, the full variable domain is DGGITQSPKYLFRKEGQNVTLSCEQNLNHDAMYWYRQDPGQGLRLIYYSQIVNDFQKGDIAEGYSVSREKKESFPLTVTSAQKNPTAFYLCASSPRVDEQFFGPGTRLTVL.

This clonotype was observed at least ten times. V usage is TRBV4-1 and J usage is TRBJ2-2, with 12 bases aligning to TRBD1. V trimming: 2 bases; J trimming: 1 base; junction bases outside the gene matches: 11. From germline, CDR1 is MGHRA and CDR2 YSYEKL. The CDR3 is 20 amino acids. This CDR3 is CASSQSQGQGAGKNTGELFF. CDR3 bases: TGCGCCAGCAGCCAAAGCCAGGGACAGGGGGCTGGGAAGAACACCGGGGAGCTGTTTTTT.

This clonotype was found many times. The chain couples TRBV19 to TRBJ1-1; 7 nucleotides line up with TRBD1. The V and J ends lost 4 bases and 1 base, in that order; junction bases with no gene match: 3. Germline CDR1 LNHDA, CDR2 SQIVND (reference sequence). This CDR3 is built from 14 residues. This CDR3 reads CASSTGQRNTEAFF. CDR3 nucleotide sequence: TGTGCCAGTAGTACGGGACAGAGGAACACTGAAGCTTTCTTT.

There are many counts of this clonotype. The chain couples TRBV7-8 to TRBJ2-7, with D maybe TRBD1 (5 bases). The CDR3 totals 16 residues. V lost 4 bases and J lost 0, with 16 bases in between. The germline CDR1 and CDR2 sequences are SGHVS and FQNEAQ. Here the CDR3 reads CASSSARARSSYEQYF. The CDR3 DNA reads TGTGCCAGCAGCTCGGCCAGGGCCAGGAGCTCCTACGAGCAGTACTTC.

With respect to this clonotype: Given a much more abundant clone one base away, this may be a read error. The chain has TRBV28 and TRBJ1-3; D ambiguous. This CDR3 region has 11 residues. Trimming took 6 bases from V and 1 from J, leaving 1 base between them. Germline assignment: CDR1 MDHEN and CDR2 SYDVKM. The CDR3 bases are TGTGCCAGCAGATCTGGAAACACCATATATTTT. Residues: CASRSGNTIYF. Full variable domain (outside the CDR3, taken from reference TRBV28 and TRBJ1-3): DVKVTQSSRYLVKRTGEKVFLECVQDMDHENMFWYRQDPGLGLRLIYFSYDVKMKEKGDIPEGYSVSREKKERFSLILESASTNQTSMYLCASRSGNTIYFGEGSWLTVV.

This clonotype was found many times. The CDR3 sequence: CSAPGTGEETQYF. The CDR3 nucleotides are TGCAGTGCCCCCGGGACAGGGGAAGAGACCCAGTACTTC. V and J are TRBV20-1 and TRBJ2-5; 10 nucleotides agree with TRBD1. This CDR3 is built from 13 residues. Germline V CDR1 and CDR2: DFQATT, SNEGSKA (reference sequence). Germline trimming cut 6 bases from V and 3 bases from J; bases unmatched to any gene: 4.

This clonotype showed up many times. V usage is TRBV3-1 and J usage is TRBJ2-3; D tentatively fits TRBD1 or TRBD2 (5 bases each). The CDR3 is 18 residues long. CDR1 LGHDT and CDR2 YNNKEL come from the germline V gene (reference sequence). V was trimmed by 0 bases and J by 3 bases, leaving 19 bases between them. This chain's CDR3 is CASSQDSPGMWGTDTQYF. The CDR3, as DNA: TGTGCCAGCAGCCAAGATTCTCCGGGTATGTGGGGGACAGATACGCAGTATTTT.

The rearrangement joins TRBV6-5 to TRBJ2-4, with 7 bases aligning to TRBD1. The germline gives CDR1 MNHEY, CDR2 SVGAGI. CDR3 size: 18 residues. V shed 4 bases and J 1 base; nucleotides not matched to a gene: 13. The CDR3 DNA follows: TGTGCCAGCAGTTTCGAAGAAGGGGGCGTAAGGGCCAAAAACATTCAGTACTTC. Its translation is CASSFEEGGVRAKNIQYF.